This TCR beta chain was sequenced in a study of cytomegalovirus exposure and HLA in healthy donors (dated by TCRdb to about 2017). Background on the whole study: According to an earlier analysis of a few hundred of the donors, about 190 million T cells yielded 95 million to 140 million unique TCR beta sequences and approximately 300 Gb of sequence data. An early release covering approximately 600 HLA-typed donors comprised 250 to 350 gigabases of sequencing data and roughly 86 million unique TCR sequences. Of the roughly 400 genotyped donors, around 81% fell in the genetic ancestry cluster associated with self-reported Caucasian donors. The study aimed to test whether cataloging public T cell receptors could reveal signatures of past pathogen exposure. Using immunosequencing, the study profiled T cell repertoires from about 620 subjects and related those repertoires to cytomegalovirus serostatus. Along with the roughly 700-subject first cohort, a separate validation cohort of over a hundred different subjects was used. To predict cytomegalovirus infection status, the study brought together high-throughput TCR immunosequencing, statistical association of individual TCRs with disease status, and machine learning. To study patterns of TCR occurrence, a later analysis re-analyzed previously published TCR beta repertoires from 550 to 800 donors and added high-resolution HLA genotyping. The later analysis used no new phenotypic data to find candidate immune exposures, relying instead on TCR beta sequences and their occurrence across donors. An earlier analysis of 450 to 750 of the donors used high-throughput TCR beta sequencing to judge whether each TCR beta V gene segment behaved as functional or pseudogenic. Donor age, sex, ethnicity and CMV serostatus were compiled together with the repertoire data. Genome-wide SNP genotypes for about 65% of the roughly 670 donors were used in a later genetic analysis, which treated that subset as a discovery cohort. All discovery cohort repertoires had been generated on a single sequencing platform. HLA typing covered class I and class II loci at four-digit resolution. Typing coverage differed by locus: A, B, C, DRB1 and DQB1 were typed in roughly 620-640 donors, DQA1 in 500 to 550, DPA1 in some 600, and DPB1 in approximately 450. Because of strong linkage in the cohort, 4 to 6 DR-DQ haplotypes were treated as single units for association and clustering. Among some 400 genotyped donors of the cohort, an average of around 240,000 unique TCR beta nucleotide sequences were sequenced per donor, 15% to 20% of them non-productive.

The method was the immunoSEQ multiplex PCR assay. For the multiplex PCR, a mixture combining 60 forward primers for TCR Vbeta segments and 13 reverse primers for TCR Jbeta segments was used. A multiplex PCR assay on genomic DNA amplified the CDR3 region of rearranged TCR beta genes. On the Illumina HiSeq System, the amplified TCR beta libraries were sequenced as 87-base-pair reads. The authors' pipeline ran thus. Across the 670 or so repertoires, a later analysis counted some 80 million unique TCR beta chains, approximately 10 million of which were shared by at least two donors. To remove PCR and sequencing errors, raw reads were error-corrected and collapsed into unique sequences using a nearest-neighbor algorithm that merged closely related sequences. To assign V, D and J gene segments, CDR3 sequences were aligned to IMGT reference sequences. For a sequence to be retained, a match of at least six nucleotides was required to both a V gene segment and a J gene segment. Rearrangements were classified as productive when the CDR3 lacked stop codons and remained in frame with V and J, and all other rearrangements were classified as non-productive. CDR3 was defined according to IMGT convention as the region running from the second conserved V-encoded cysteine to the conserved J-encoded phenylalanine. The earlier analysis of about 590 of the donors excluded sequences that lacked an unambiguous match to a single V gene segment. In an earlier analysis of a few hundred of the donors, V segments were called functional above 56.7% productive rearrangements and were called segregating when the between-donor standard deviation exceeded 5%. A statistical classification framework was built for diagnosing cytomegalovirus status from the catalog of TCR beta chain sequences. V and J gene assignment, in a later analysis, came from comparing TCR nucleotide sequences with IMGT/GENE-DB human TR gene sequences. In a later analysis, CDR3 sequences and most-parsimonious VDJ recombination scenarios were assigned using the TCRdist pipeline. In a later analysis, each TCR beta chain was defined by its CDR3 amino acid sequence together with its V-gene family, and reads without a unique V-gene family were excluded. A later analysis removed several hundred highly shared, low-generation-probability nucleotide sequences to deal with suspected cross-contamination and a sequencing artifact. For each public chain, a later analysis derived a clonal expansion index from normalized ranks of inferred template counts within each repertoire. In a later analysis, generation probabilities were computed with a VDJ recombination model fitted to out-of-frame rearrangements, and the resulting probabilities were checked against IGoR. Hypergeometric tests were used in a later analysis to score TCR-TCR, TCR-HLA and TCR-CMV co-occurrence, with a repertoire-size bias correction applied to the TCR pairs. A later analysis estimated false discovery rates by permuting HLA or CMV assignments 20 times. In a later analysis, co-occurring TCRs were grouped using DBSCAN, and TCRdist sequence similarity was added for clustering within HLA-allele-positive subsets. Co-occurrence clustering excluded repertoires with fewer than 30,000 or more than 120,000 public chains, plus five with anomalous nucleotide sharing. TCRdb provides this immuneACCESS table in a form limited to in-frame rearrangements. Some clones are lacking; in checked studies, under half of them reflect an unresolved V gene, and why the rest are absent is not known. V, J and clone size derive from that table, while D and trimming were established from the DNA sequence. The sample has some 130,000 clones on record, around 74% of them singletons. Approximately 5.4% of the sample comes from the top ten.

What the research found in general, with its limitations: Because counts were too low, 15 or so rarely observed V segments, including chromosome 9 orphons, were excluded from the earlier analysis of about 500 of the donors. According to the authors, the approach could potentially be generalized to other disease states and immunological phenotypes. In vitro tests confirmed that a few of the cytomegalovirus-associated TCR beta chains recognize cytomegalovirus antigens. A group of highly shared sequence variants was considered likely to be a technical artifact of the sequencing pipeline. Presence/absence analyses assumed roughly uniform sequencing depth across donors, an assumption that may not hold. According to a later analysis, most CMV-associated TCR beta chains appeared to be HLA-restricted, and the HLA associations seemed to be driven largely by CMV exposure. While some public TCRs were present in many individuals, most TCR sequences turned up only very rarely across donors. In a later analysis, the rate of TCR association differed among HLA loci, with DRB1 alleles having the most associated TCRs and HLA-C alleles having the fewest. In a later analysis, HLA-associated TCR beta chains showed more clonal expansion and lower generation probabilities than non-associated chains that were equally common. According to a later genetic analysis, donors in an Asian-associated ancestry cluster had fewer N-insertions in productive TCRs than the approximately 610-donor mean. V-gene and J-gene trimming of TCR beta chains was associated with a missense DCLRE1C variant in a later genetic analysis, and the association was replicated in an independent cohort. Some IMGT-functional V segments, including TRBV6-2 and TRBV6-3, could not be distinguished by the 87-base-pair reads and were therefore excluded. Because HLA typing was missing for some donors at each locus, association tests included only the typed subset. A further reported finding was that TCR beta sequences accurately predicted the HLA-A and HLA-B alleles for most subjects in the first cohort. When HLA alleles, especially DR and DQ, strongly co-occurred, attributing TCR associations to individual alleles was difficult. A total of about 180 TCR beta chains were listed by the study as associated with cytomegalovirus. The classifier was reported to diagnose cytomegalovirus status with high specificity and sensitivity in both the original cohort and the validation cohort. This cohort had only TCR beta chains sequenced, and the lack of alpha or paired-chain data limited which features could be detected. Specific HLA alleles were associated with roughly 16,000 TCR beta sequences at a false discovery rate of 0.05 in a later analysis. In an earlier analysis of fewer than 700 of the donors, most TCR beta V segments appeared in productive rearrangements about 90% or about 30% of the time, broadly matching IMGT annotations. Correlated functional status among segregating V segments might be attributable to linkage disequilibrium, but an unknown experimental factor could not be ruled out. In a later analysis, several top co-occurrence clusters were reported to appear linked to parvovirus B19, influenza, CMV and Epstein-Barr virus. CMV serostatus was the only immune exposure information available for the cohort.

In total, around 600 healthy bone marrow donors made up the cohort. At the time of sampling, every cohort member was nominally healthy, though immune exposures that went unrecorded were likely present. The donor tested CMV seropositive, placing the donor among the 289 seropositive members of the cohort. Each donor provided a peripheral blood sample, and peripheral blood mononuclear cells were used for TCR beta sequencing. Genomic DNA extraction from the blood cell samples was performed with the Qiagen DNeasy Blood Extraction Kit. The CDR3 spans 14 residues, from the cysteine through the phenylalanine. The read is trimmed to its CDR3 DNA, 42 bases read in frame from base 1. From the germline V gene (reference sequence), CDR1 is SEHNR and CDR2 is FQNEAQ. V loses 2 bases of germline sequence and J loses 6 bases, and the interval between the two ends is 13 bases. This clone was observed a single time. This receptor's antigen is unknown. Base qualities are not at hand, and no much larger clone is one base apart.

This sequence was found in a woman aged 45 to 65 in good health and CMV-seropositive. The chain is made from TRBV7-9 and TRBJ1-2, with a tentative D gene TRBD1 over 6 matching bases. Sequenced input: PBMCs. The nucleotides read TGTGCCAGCAGCTTAAGCGCAGGGGAGAATGGCTACACCTTC. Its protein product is CASSLSAGENGYTF.